Listed here is a single T cell receptor beta chain. Antigen unknown. Germline V gene data show CDR1 as MNHEY and CDR2 as SVGEGT. With 5 bases removed from V and 2 bases from J, the gap between germline ends came to 16 bases. This CDR3 is 16 amino acids long. This sample was taken from a study of vaccination and CD4 T cells after COVID-19. For the study at large: Spike peptides, overlapping and drawn from SARS-CoV-2, HCoV-NL63, HCoV-OC43 and HCoV-229E, were used to stimulate cells.

The Oncomine TCR Beta short-read assay was applied to DNA of cultured CD4+ T cells. TCRdb reanalysed the PCR reads using MiXCR and keeps one entry per CDR3 protein. The table has about 15,000 distinct CDR3 sequences, 45% to 50% seen once. Described treatment: approximately 10-day PBMC culture with coronavirus spike peptide pools or control peptides (ViraFEST assay). The clonotype comes from a human donor who had recovered from COVID-19. The specimen sequenced was CD4+ T cells from blood, cultured in vitro. The genes are TRBV6-2 or TRBV6-3 and TRBJ1-5; TRBD1 is a possible D gene (6 bases). The DNA of the CDR3 is TGTGCCAGCAGTCCCACGGGGGCTTACGGCAATCAGCCCCAGCATTTT. Residues: CASSPTGAYGNQPQHF.